Here is one T cell receptor beta chain with its context. Its antigen is unknown. Assay used: immunoSEQ multiplex PCR; TCRdb lists only in-frame clones, some missing. The sample yields 70,000 to 95,000 clones, almost 90% seen once. This sample stems from a study of T cell responses to AZD1222 COVID-19 vaccine. Points from the study as a whole: The CD4 TCRs associated with vaccination extended across spike and predominated at 160-218 and 743-854. Mostly white British, mostly female donors; authors suggested clonal diversity may be underestimated.

CDR1 is KGHSH and CDR2 is LQKENI in the germline V gene. The CDR3 has 14 amino acids. The V gene lost 2 bases and the J gene lost 5 bases, with 10 bases spanning the gap. Sequences were derived from peripheral blood, sampled 28 days after the second AZD1222 dose. This clonotype was sampled from an adult who received the AZD1222 COVID-19 vaccine. The chain carries TRBV18 and TRBJ1-5, with D possibly TRBD1 on 6 matching bases. This chain's CDR3 is CASSPGGPDQPQHF. The CDR3 nucleotides are TGTGCCAGCTCACCAGGGGGCCCCGATCAGCCCCAGCATTTT.